This is a list of T cell receptor beta chains from one sample in a study of technical replicates of blood from a handful of donors. Sequenced by immunoSEQ multiplex PCR; TCRdb stores in-frame clones only, minus some. The sample contains 98,000 or so clones, approximately 94% of which appear only once. Sequencing was carried out using T cells isolated from PBMCs. The receptors here all came from a human donor in good health. CDR3s include the opening cysteine and the closing phenylalanine or tryptophan. A D gene is named only where the DNA matches it firmly. Not all rows give a size; the values are once, few, many and, for expanded clones, a class.

size,V,D,J,DNA,CDR3
.,TRBV28,TRBD1,TRBJ2-5,TGTGCCAGCAGTTTAGCCTTGGGGGGACAGGGGGCCGGGGAGACCCAGTACTTC,CASSLALGGQGAGETQYF
.,TRBV2,TRBD1,TRBJ2-3,TGTGCCAGCAAGACTGGACAGGGGACAGATACGCAGTATTTT,CASKTGQGTDTQYF
.,TRBV15,.,TRBJ2-2,TGTGCCACCAGCAGAGATAAGAGGGAGGAGCTGTTTTTT,CATSRDKREELFF
.,TRBV19,TRBD2,TRBJ2-2,TGTGCCAGTAGTAGCCCCCTAGCGGGAGTCTTCCGGGGGGAGCTGTTTTTT,CASSSPLAGVFRGELFF
.,TRBV7-9,.,TRBJ1-1,TGTGCCAGCAGATTAGGGACAAGAAACACTGAAGCTTTCTTT,CASRLGTRNTEAFF
.,TRBV12-5,.,TRBJ1-2,TGTGCTAGTGGTTTGGTCACAGGGTTTTATGACTATGGCTACACCTTC,CASGLVTGFYDYGYTF
.,TRBV6-5,TRBD1,TRBJ1-5,TGTGCCAGCAGTGGGACAGTCGGTCAGCCCCAGCATTTT,CASSGTVGQPQHF
.,TRBV5-1,TRBD2,TRBJ2-3,TGCGCCAGCAGCTCCCTTAGCGGGGGGTCCACAGATACGCAGTATTTT,CASSSLSGGSTDTQYF
.,TRBV5-4,TRBD2,TRBJ2-1,TGTGCCAGCAGCGTAAGCTCTGGACTAGCGGGGGACAATGAGCAGTTCTTC,CASSVSSGLAGDNEQFF
.,TRBV10-2,TRBD2,TRBJ2-5,TGCGCCAGCAGTGAGTCTAGGGGCCGAGCGTCGGGACTAGCGGGAGTGGCAGAGACCCAGTACTTC,CASSESRGRASGLAGVAETQYF
.,TRBV27,TRBD2,TRBJ2-5,TGTGCCAGCAGTCACGGACTAGCGGAAGAGACCCAGTACTTC,CASSHGLAEETQYF
.,TRBV27,TRBD1,TRBJ1-5,TGTGCCAGCAGAAACGGACAGGGGAGCAATCAGCCCCAGCATTTT,CASRNGQGSNQPQHF
.,TRBV19,TRBD1,TRBJ2-7,TGTGCCAGTAGTGCTGGGACAGGGGGCATATACGAGCAGTACTTC,CASSAGTGGIYEQYF
.,TRBV9,.,TRBJ2-1,TGTGCCAGCAGCCTACGAGAGTACGATGAGCAGTTCTTC,CASSLREYDEQFF
.,TRBV27,TRBD1,TRBJ2-7,TGTGCCAGCAGTTCACACTCTGGGACAGGGGGCGCGCGTACCTACGAGCAGTACTTC,CASSSHSGTGGARTYEQYF
.,TRBV29-1,TRBD1,TRBJ2-7,TGCAGCGTTCCTATTTGGGGACAGGGCGCCTCCTACGAGCAGTACTTC,CSVPIWGQGASYEQYF
.,TRBV6-5,.,TRBJ2-3,TGTGCCAGCAGTTACTCGCGGGGCGGCACAGATACGCAGTATTTT,CASSYSRGGTDTQYF
.,TRBV11-2,TRBD2,TRBJ2-5,TGTGCCAGCAGCTTAGAGTGGGGTAGCGGGCAGCAAGAGACCCAGTACTTC,CASSLEWGSGQQETQYF
few,TRBV7-9,.,TRBJ1-2,TGTGCCAGCAGCTTATATGTGGTCGGGGGTAACTATGGCTACACCTTC,CASSLYVVGGNYGYTF
.,TRBV5-4,TRBD2,TRBJ2-7,TGTGCCAGCAGCTTCTGGCCCCAGCGGGGTCACTACGAGCAGTACTTC,CASSFWPQRGHYEQYF
.,TRBV30,.,TRBJ2-3,TGTGCCTGGAGTGTACAGGGCGCGAAGCAGTATTTT,CAWSVQGAKQYF
once,TRBV6-6,.,TRBJ1-5,TGTGCCAGCACCAGGATTAGCAATCAGCCCCAGCATTTT,CASTRISNQPQHF
.,TRBV5-5,TRBD1,TRBJ1-5,TGTGCCAGCAGCCCGGGACAGGGGGGAGTAGGGCCCCAGCATTTT,CASSPGQGGVGPQHF
.,TRBV5-4,TRBD1,TRBJ1-2,TGTGCCAGCAGCGCGGGACAGGGGTATGATGGCTACACCTTC,CASSAGQGYDGYTF
.,TRBV12-5,.,TRBJ2-3,TGTGCTAGTGGTTTGTGGGGCCAGGCTTCAGATACGCAGTATTTT,CASGLWGQASDTQYF
.,TRBV5-1,.,TRBJ2-2,TGCGCCAGCAGCTTGGGGCATTCCACCGGGGAGCTGTTTTTT,CASSLGHSTGELFF
.,TRBV19,.,TRBJ1-4,TGTGCCAGTAGTATAGAATCTTTGCAGGGATATGAAAAACTGTTTTTT,CASSIESLQGYEKLFF
.,TRBV6-5,.,TRBJ1-1,TGTGCCAGCAGCCCGCCGTGGGGGGAGAACACTGAAGCTTTCTTT,CASSPPWGENTEAFF
.,TRBV18,TRBD2,TRBJ2-7,TGTGCCAGCTCACTGGCGGGGGAAGAGCAGTACTTC,CASSLAGEEQYF
.,TRBV6-5,TRBD1,TRBJ1-3,TGTGCCAGCAGTTACGGGACAGGGGTTGGAAACACCATATATTTT,CASSYGTGVGNTIYF
once,TRBV10-3,TRBD1,TRBJ1-2,TGTGCCATCAGTAAAGGGGACAGTAACTATGGCTACACCTTC,CAISKGDSNYGYTF
few,TRBV7-7,.,TRBJ1-3,TGTGCCAGCAGCTTAGATTATGGAAACACCATATATTTT,CASSLDYGNTIYF
.,TRBV5-1,TRBD1,TRBJ1-4,TGCGCCAGCAGCTGGACAGGGAGGATGGATGAAAAACTGTTTTTT,CASSWTGRMDEKLFF
.,TRBV25-1,TRBD2,TRBJ2-1,TGTGCCTCCCAGGCACTAGCGGGAACCAGGGAGCAGTTCTTC,CASQALAGTREQFF
.,TRBV7-8,TRBD1,TRBJ1-2,TGTGCCAGCAGCTTAATCCAGGGGGCCAACTATGGCTACACCTTC,CASSLIQGANYGYTF
.,TRBV11-2,TRBD1,TRBJ2-7,TGTGCCAGCAGCCCCATAGACAGGGACATCTTCTACGAGCAGTACTTC,CASSPIDRDIFYEQYF
.,TRBV19,.,TRBJ2-5,TGTGCCAGTAGTTCCGGGGGTCGAGAGACCCAGTACTTC,CASSSGGRETQYF
.,TRBV7-9,.,TRBJ2-7,TGTGCCAGCAGCCCCACCCCGGGACATTCTGCCGAGCAGTACTTC,CASSPTPGHSAEQYF
.,TRBV19,.,TRBJ2-7,TGTGCCAGTAGTGGTGACAGGAAATACGAGCAGTACTTC,CASSGDRKYEQYF